These 6 T cell receptor beta chains originate from one sample sequenced in a study of regulatory T cells in long-lasting Graves disease. The time point denotes: persistent/refractory GD, antithyroid drugs over 5 years with positive TRAb. The TCR library was made from RNA that had been extracted from PBMCs in TRIzol. Libraries of TCR beta came from iRepertoire HTBI primers plus Arm-PCR of CDR3 regions. TCRdb ran MiXCR on the multiplex PCR reads and lists one entry per CDR3 protein. The sample yields 350,000 to 500,000 distinct CDR3 sequences, 21% seen once. The source material was peripheral blood mononuclear cells (PBMCs), sampled when the disease was refractory, from a patient treated with antithyroid drugs. These TCRs come from a female donor with Graves disease.

This clonotype was seen a handful of times. The chain uses TRBV24-1 and TRBJ2-7; D unresolved. CDR1 and CDR2 (germline): KGHDR, SFDVKD. The CDR3 totals 14 residues. Trimming stripped 2 bases from V and 3 bases from J, with 10 bases between. CDR3 protein: CATSDSSVGYEQYF. The CDR3 coding sequence is TGTGCCACCAGTGATTCTTCCGTGGGCTACGAGCAGTACTTC.

This clonotype was detected ten times or more. The chain carries TRBV2 and TRBJ1-5; 8 nucleotides match TRBD1. J gave up 4 bases and V 4 bases, and 3 bases lay outside the gene matches. The CDR3 runs to 14 residues. Looked up from germline, CDR1 is SNHLY and CDR2 is FYNNEI. CDR3 DNA: TGTGCCAGCAGTGCCACAGGGGGAAATCAGCCCCAGCATTTT. Translation gives CASSATGGNQPQHF. Full variable domain (outside the CDR3, taken from reference TRBV2 and TRBJ1-5): EPEVTQTPSHQVTQMGQEVILRCVPISNHLYFYWYRQILGQKVEFLVSFYNNEISEKSEIFDDQFSVERPDGSNFTLKIRSTKLEDSAMYFCASSATGGNQPQHFGDGTRLSIL.

This clonotype has at least ten counts. The genes are TRBV20-1 and TRBJ2-2, with no clear D. V lost 0 bases and J lost 0, with 11 bases in between. CDR3 length: 16 residues. Germline CDR1 reads DFQATT; CDR2 reads SNEGSKA (reference sequence). The CDR3 protein is CSARDLVKSNTGELFF. CDR3 DNA: TGCAGTGCTAGAGATCTGGTCAAGTCGAACACCGGGGAGCTGTTTTTT.

This chain uses TRBV27 with TRBJ1-3; TRBD1 aligns across 12 bases. This CDR3 contains 18 residues. The V and J ends lost 7 bases and 0 bases, in that order; junction bases with no gene match: 10. The V gene's germline CDR1 is MNHEY and CDR2 SMNVEV (reference sequence). CDR3 nucleotides: TGTGCCAGCAACCTTGTGGGGGACAGGGGGCACTCTGGAAACACCATATATTTT. This translates into CASNLVGDRGHSGNTIYF.

This clonotype was found a few times. This chain joins TRBV7-9 and TRBJ1-1; D may be TRBD1 (6 bases). Per the germline V gene, CDR1 is SEHNR and CDR2 is FQNEAQ (reference sequence). This CDR3 is built from 15 residues. Trimming shortened V by 3 bases and J by 0 bases, and 11 bases separated the two germline ends. The DNA for the CDR3 is TGTGCCAGCAGCTTGGAGACAGGAGTGAACACTGAAGCTTTCTTT. Amino acid sequence: CASSLETGVNTEAFF.

This clonotype has a handful of counts. The CDR3 nucleotides are TGTGCCTGGGCCCTGGCGAGTGGGTCCTACGAGCAGTACTTC. It translates to CAWALASGSYEQYF. J is TRBJ2-7 and V is TRBV30; D unresolved. V was shortened by 5 bases and J by 1 base, with 15 bases between the two germline ends. The germline V gene encodes CDR1 GTSNPN and CDR2 SVGIG (reference sequence). The CDR3 has 14 residues.